The rows below give T cell receptor beta chains drawn from one sample of a study of cytomegalovirus exposure and HLA in healthy donors. Method: immunoSEQ multiplex PCR; TCRdb's copy keeps in-frame clones and lacks some. The table records about 90,000 clones, about 88% of them present only once. The sequenced sample was PBMCs. These TCRs come from a young man in good health and CMV-seronegative. The CDR3 runs from the conserved cysteine through the conserved F or W. The D gene is left open where the match is weak. The size entry is marked missing in some rows and otherwise reads once, few, many or a size class.

v_gene	abundance	d_gene	j_gene	CDR3aa	CDR3nt
TRBV30	-	TRBD1	TRBJ1-2	CAWSRGTGGHGYTF	TGTGCCTGGAGTAGAGGGACAGGGGGCCATGGCTACACCTTC
TRBV29-1	once	TRBD1	TRBJ2-7	CSVVGTGGVSKQYF	TGCAGCGTTGTTGGGACAGGGGGTGTAAGTAAGCAGTACTTC
TRBV19	once	-	TRBJ1-1	CASSIGSVVVTEAFF	TGTGCCAGTAGTATTGGTAGTGTCGTGGTCACTGAAGCTTTCTTT
TRBV5-1	-	TRBD1	TRBJ1-4	CASSLEGAKLFF	TGCGCCAGCAGCTTGGAGGGGGCTAAACTGTTTTTT
TRBV27	-	TRBD1	TRBJ1-1	CASSLRGRRAFF	TGTGCCAGCAGTTTAAGGGGGCGTCGGGCTTTCTTT
TRBV7-9	-	-	TRBJ1-6	CASSLDTSLRGGHSPLHF	TGTGCCAGCAGCTTAGATACGAGCCTTCGCGGGGGCCATTCACCCCTCCACTTT
TRBV30	-	-	TRBJ2-3	CAWNLGSSSTDTQYF	TGTGCCTGGAATTTGGGCTCATCTAGCACAGATACGCAGTATTTT
TRBV5-1	once	TRBD2	TRBJ2-5	CASSWGTSETQYF	TGCGCCAGCAGCTGGGGGACTAGCGAAACCCAGTACTTC
TRBV5-1	-	-	TRBJ2-3	CASNPGPTTDTQYF	TGCGCCAGCAATCCAGGCCCAACCACAGATACGCAGTATTTT
TRBV2	-	TRBD2	TRBJ2-7	CASSGTGGAYEQYF	TGTGCCAGCAGTGGAACGGGAGGGGCCTACGAGCAGTACTTC
TRBV28	-	TRBD1	TRBJ1-1	CASSLLGRGYTEAFF	TGTGCCAGCAGTTTACTCGGCAGGGGGTATACTGAAGCTTTCTTT
TRBV9	-	TRBD1	TRBJ1-5	CASSQGDSHNPQHF	TGTGCCAGCTCCCAGGGGGACAGTCATAACCCCCAGCATTTT
TRBV7-9	-	TRBD1	TRBJ1-1	CASSPRDSWTEAFF	TGTGCCAGCAGCCCCCGGGACAGTTGGACTGAAGCTTTCTTT
TRBV6-5	-	TRBD2	TRBJ2-1	CASSPGTSRDTEQFF	TGTGCCAGCAGTCCCGGGACTAGCAGAGATACTGAGCAGTTCTTC
TRBV6-6	once	-	TRBJ2-5	CASSYDTSRETQYF	TGTGCCAGCAGTTACGATACCTCCCGGGAGACCCAGTACTTC
TRBV18	-	-	TRBJ1-5	CASSLFEETNQPQHF	TGTGCCAGCTCACTGTTCGAGGAGACCAATCAGCCCCAGCATTTT
TRBV9	-	TRBD2	TRBJ2-1	CASSGGSGSKDEQFF	TGTGCCAGCAGCGGCGGAAGCGGGAGTAAAGATGAGCAGTTCTTC